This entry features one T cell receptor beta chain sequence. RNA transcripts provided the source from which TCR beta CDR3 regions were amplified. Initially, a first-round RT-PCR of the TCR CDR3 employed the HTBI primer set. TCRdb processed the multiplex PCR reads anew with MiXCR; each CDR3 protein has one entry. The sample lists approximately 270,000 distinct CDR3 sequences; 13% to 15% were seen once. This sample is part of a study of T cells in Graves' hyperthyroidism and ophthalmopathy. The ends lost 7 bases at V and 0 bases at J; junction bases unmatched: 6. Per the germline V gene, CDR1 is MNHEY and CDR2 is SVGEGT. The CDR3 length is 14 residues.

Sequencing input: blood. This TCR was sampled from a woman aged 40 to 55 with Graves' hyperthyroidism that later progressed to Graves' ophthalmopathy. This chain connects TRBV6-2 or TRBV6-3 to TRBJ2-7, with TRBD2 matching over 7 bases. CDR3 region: CASISRDYSYEQYF. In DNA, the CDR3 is TGTGCCAGCATTTCCCGGGACTACTCCTACGAGCAGTACTTC.